This TCR beta chain was found in a study of response to subunit inactivated influenza vaccine. CDR1 and CDR2 from the germline V gene are MNHEY and SVGAGI. The CDR3 consists of 14 residues. With 0 bases removed from V and 10 bases from J, the gap between germline ends came to 10 bases. MiXCR, applied by TCRdb to the RT-PCR reads, yields one record per CDR3 protein. The top ten hold roughly 9.6% of the sample, which has about 570,000 distinct CDR3 sequences, over 9% seen once. The same data also went into a second study, on T cells expressing NK-cell markers. According to that study: Template switching by 5'RACE with UMIs generated the TCR beta cDNA. Sorted CD3+CD56+NKG2C+, CD3+CD56+NKG2C- and CD3+CD56-NKG2C+ T cells supplied TCR beta repertoires.

This sequence was found in a man in his forties or fifties who received an inactivated influenza vaccine. The sequencing here drew on PBMCs from blood, taken on the day of vaccination. This chain links TRBV6-5 with TRBJ1-6, with a possible D match to TRBD1 (6 bases). The CDR3 reads CASSYSGQISPLHF. The CDR3 DNA is TGTGCCAGCAGTTACTCCGGACAGATCTCACCCCTCCACTTT.